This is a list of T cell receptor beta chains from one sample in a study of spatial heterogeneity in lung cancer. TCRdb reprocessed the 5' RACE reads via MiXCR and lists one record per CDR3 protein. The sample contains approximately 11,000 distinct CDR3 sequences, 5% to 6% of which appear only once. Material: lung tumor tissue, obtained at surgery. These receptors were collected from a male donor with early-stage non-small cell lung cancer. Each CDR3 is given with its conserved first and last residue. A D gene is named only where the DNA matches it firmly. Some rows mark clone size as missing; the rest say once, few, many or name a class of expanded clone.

TGTGCCAGCAGTTTACCCGGACAGGGGTTATCGCACGCCTACTTC	CASSLPGQGLSHAYF	many	TRBV28	TRBD1	15	TRBJ2-7
TGTGCCAGCAGCTTTGCCCTCGTAGAAAGCACAGATACGCAGTATTTT	CASSFALVESTDTQYF	many	TRBV7-9	NA	16	TRBJ2-3
TGTGCCAGCTCACCATCGACCAAAGCCTACAATGAGCAGTTCTTC	CASSPSTKAYNEQFF	many	TRBV18	NA	15	TRBJ2-1
TGTGCCAGCAGGGCAGGGGGTTATAATCAGCCCCAGCATTTT	CASRAGGYNQPQHF	medium-sized	TRBV6-2/TRBV6-3	TRBD1	14	TRBJ1-5
TGTGCCATCTCCCAACAGGGATACACTGAAGCTTTCTTT	CAISQQGYTEAFF	many	TRBV6-2/TRBV6-3	NA	13	TRBJ1-1
TGTGCCAGCAGCCCATCCGTACGGGAGACCCAGTACTTC	CASSPSVRETQYF	many	TRBV4-2	NA	13	TRBJ2-5
TGTGCCAGCAGCCTACGGGACAGGGGTTCCTACAATGAGCAGTTCTTC	CASSLRDRGSYNEQFF	many	TRBV7-2	TRBD1	16	TRBJ2-1
TGTGCCAGCAGTTTACAACTAGCGGGGACGAGCTCCTACGAGCAGTACTTC	CASSLQLAGTSSYEQYF	many	TRBV28	TRBD2	17	TRBJ2-7
TGTGCCAGCAGCCCCGCTCCTAGCGGGGTATACACCGGGGAGCTGTTTTTT	CASSPAPSGVYTGELFF	many	TRBV7-2	TRBD2	17	TRBJ2-2
TGTGCCAGCAGCTTAGTAGGGACAGGCCCACTTGATCTCTACGAGCAGTACTTC	CASSLVGTGPLDLYEQYF	many	TRBV7-7	TRBD1	18	TRBJ2-7
TGTGCCAGCAGCGTAGCTACAGGGTCCGCTTATAGCAATCAGCCCCAGCATTTT	CASSVATGSAYSNQPQHF	many	TRBV9	NA	18	TRBJ1-5
TGTGCCAGCAGTTCACTAGCGGGAGGGAAAAATGAGCAGTTCTTC	CASSSLAGGKNEQFF	many	TRBV27	TRBD2	15	TRBJ2-1
TGTGCCAGCAGCCCCGGGGGGTTTGGTGTCGAGCAGTACTTC	CASSPGGFGVEQYF	many	TRBV11-2	TRBD2	14	TRBJ2-7
TGTGCCAGCAGTCTACTAGCGGGAGACCAAGAGACCCAGTACTTC	CASSLLAGDQETQYF	many	TRBV27	TRBD2	15	TRBJ2-5
TGTGCTAGCACCCCAACTCCTGGCAACAGGGAAGAGACCCAGTACTTC	CASTPTPGNREETQYF	many	TRBV9	NA	16	TRBJ2-5
TGTGCCAGCAGTGAATCGGGGTACACCGGGGAGCTGTTTTTT	CASSESGYTGELFF	many	TRBV25-1	NA	14	TRBJ2-2
TGCGCCAGCAGCGAAGACAGGGGGCCACGGGAGCAGTACTTC	CASSEDRGPREQYF	few	TRBV4-3	TRBD1	14	TRBJ2-7
TGTGCCAGCAGTTCACAGGGGCCCACAGATACGCAGTATTTT	CASSSQGPTDTQYF	many	TRBV12-3/TRBV12-4	TRBD1	14	TRBJ2-3
TGTGCCAGCAGCTACCGACAGGGGGAGAATCAGCCCCAGCATTTT	CASSYRQGENQPQHF	many	TRBV7-8	TRBD1	15	TRBJ1-5
TGTGCCAGCAGTTCCCCCGGACAGGGGGGCGATCAGCCCCAGCATTTT	CASSSPGQGGDQPQHF	many	TRBV28	TRBD1	16	TRBJ1-5
TGTGCCAGCAGACAGACAGAGGGCTGGAATTCACCCCTCCACTTT	CASRQTEGWNSPLHF	many	TRBV6-2/TRBV6-3	NA	15	TRBJ1-6
TGTGCCAGCAGCCAGGCGCTAGCGGGTTACGAGCAGTACTTC	CASSQALAGYEQYF	many	TRBV14	TRBD2	14	TRBJ2-7
TGCAGCGTTGAAACGCCTATGAACACTGAAGCTTTCTTT	CSVETPMNTEAFF	medium-sized	TRBV29-1	NA	13	TRBJ1-1
TGTGCCAGCAGTTCTACAGTGGCGGCGGGGGACAATGAGCAGTTCTTC	CASSSTVAAGDNEQFF	few	TRBV27	TRBD2	16	TRBJ2-1
TGTGCCAGTAGTATAGGCCGACAGGGGGCCACAGATACGCAGTATTTT	CASSIGRQGATDTQYF	medium-sized	TRBV19	TRBD1	16	TRBJ2-3
TGTGCCAGCAGCCATACAGGGGTAGGAGAGACCCAGTACTTC	CASSHTGVGETQYF	many	TRBV7-9	TRBD1	14	TRBJ2-5
TGTGCCAGCAGCTTAACAGGGACTAGCGGGAGCCGTAGCACAGATACGCAGTATTTT	CASSLTGTSGSRSTDTQYF	many	TRBV7-9	TRBD2	19	TRBJ2-3
TGTGCCAGCAGTTTAGCGCTAGGAGCGGGGATGGAAGAGACCCAGTACTTC	CASSLALGAGMEETQYF	many	TRBV12-3/TRBV12-4	TRBD2	17	TRBJ2-5
TGTGCCAGCAGTGGTTGGAGGGGGGATGCCGGGGAGCTGTTTTTT	CASSGWRGDAGELFF	many	TRBV2	NA	15	TRBJ2-2
TGTGCCAGCAGTTTCGATCGTAACTATGGCTACACCTTC	CASSFDRNYGYTF	many	TRBV27	NA	13	TRBJ1-2
TGTGCCAGCAGTGTACAGGGGTCAGAGACCCAGTACTTC	CASSVQGSETQYF	many	TRBV27	TRBD1	13	TRBJ2-5
TGTGCCAGCACCCAGCAGGGGACTAGTTTGTACAATGAGCAGTTCTTC	CASTQQGTSLYNEQFF	NA	TRBV3-1	TRBD2	16	TRBJ2-1
TGTGCCAGCAGCCGCCGTGAGGGGCGCCAAGAGACCCAGTACTTC	CASSRREGRQETQYF	few	TRBV7-2	NA	15	TRBJ2-5
TGTGCCAGCAGTTACGGCGGGAGTAGCACAGATACGCAGTATTTT	CASSYGGSSTDTQYF	medium-sized	TRBV6-7	TRBD2	15	TRBJ2-3
TGTGCCAGCACGCGGGTCCCTTATGAGCCCCAGCATTTT	CASTRVPYEPQHF	many	TRBV6-2/TRBV6-3	NA	13	TRBJ1-5
TGTGCCAGCAGTTTTAGCGGGGGGGCAGATACGCAGTATTTT	CASSFSGGADTQYF	many	TRBV28	TRBD2	14	TRBJ2-3
TGCAGTGCTAGCCCTCACGCTGGGACCGATACATACAATGAGCAGTTCTTC	CSASPHAGTDTYNEQFF	NA	TRBV20-1	NA	17	TRBJ2-1
TGTGCCAGCAGTAACCCAGCGGGGACCCAGTACTTC	CASSNPAGTQYF	many	TRBV2	NA	12	TRBJ2-5